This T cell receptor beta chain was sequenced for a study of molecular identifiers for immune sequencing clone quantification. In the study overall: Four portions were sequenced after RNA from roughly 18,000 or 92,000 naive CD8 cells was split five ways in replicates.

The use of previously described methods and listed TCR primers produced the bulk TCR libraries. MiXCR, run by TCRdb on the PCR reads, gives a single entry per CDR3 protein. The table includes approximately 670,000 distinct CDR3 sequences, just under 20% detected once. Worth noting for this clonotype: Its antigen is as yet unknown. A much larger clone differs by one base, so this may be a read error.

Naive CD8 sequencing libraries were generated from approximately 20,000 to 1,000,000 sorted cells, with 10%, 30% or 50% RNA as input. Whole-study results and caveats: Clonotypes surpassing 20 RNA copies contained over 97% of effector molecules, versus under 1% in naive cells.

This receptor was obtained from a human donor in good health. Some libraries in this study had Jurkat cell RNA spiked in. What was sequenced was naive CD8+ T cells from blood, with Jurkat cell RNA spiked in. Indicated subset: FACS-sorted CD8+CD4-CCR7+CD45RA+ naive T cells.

CDR3 protein: CATAETGTQHF. CDR3 sequence (DNA): TGCGCCACCGCGGAAACGGGTACGCAGCATTTT. The chain links TRBV4-1 to TRBJ2-3; no definite D call. The J call may be faulty, since TRBJ1-5 better matches the DNA end. This CDR3 is 11 amino acids long. Germline V gene lookup returns CDR1 MGHRA and CDR2 YSYEKL.